This passage covers 32 T cell receptor beta chains from one sample sequenced in a study of T-cell reconstitution after alpha-beta-depleted transplantation in children. During its preparation, the TCRbeta library received unique molecular identifiers. Each CDR3 protein gets one entry after TCRdb re-called the PCR reads with MiXCR. This table holds 700,000 or so distinct CDR3 sequences, roughly 14% found once. The sample consisted of PBMCs, taken before TCRalphabeta/CD19-depleted stem cell transplant. The receptor set was obtained from a girl aged 2 to 9 with congenital amegakaryocytic thrombocytopenia, due to receive a stem cell transplant.

This clonotype was counted between two and nine times. V usage is TRBV12-3 or TRBV12-4 and J usage is TRBJ1-5; no firm D call. The CDR3 contains 14 residues. V dropped 4 bases and J dropped 7 bases, with 14 bases sitting between them. CDR3 nucleotide sequence: TGTGCCAGCAGTTGGGGTCAGAACTACCAGCCCCAGCATTTT. Amino acids: CASSWGQNYQPQHF.

This clonotype was detected many times. This chain joins TRBV5-1 and TRBJ1-1; weak D call: TRBD1 (5 bases). The CDR3 consists of 15 residues. V was cut by 0 bases and J by 1 base, with 10 bases left in between. The germline CDR1 and CDR2 sequences are SGHRS and YFSETQ. In DNA, the CDR3 is TGCGCCAGCAGCTTGGCCTGGGGGACGAACACTGAAGCTTTCTTT. It is translated as CASSLAWGTNTEAFF.

This clonotype has ten or more counts. The chain recombines TRBV12-3 or TRBV12-4 with TRBJ2-1; 13 bases align to TRBD2. V lost 6 bases and J lost 6; bases outside the gene matches: 14. This CDR3 has 18 residues. The CDR3 DNA sequence: TGTGCCAGCAGCAAACGGACTAGCGGGAGCGAGCTAGTCAATGAGCAGTTCTTC. Translating it yields CASSKRTSGSELVNEQFF.

This clonotype came up many times. V and J are TRBV6-5 and TRBJ2-7; D unresolved. The CDR3 runs to 12 residues. The germline V gene encodes CDR1 MNHEY and CDR2 SVGAGI. The germline V and J ends were trimmed by 6 bases and 1 base, with 7 bases remaining between them. CDR3 protein: CASSTLSYEQYF. CDR3 nucleotide sequence: TGTGCCAGCAGCACGTTATCCTACGAGCAGTACTTC.

This clonotype was seen a single time. This CDR3 reads CASSFGPYGTQYF. The CDR3 DNA sequence: TGTGCCAGCAGTTTCGGACCGTACGGTACGCAGTATTTT. The chain recombines TRBV27 with TRBJ2-3; D gene ambiguous. Trimming removed 3 bases from V and 8 bases from J, with 12 bases in between. The germline V gene encodes CDR1 MNHEY and CDR2 SMNVEV (reference sequence). The CDR3 is 13 amino acids.

This chain joins TRBV5-6 and TRBJ2-7, with D possibly TRBD1 on 5 matching bases. The CDR3 contains 13 residues. Trimming took 4 bases from V and 6 from J, leaving 14 bases between them. Germline V gene lookup returns CDR1 SGHDT and CDR2 YYEEEE. The DNA of the CDR3 is TGTGCCAGCAGCCTCGCCCAGGGTCGCGAGCAGTACTTC. Residues: CASSLAQGREQYF.

There are many counts of this clonotype. The chain employs TRBV3-1 and TRBJ2-1; D unclear. The ends were cut back, 0 bases at V and 5 bases at J, with 20 bases in the middle. The CDR3 runs 18 residues. Germline V gene lookup returns CDR1 LGHDT and CDR2 YNNKEL (reference sequence). CDR3 loop: CASSQDPDRTYLNNEQFF. The CDR3, as DNA: TGTGCCAGCAGCCAAGATCCGGATCGTACATACTTGAACAATGAGCAGTTCTTC.

The V and J genes are TRBV20-1 and TRBJ2-5, with D tentatively TRBD1 (6 bases). The CDR3 sequence is 15 residues long. The V end was cut by 6 bases, the J end by 7 bases, with 24 bases between. Germline V lookup: CDR1 DFQATT, CDR2 SNEGSKA (reference sequence). CDR3 bases: TGCAGTGCCAGCCGGAACAGGGCGATCATGGGGACCCAGTACTTC. Residues: CSASRNRAIMGTQYF.

The rearrangement joins TRBV5-1 to TRBJ2-6; D is unclear. CDR3 length equals 17 residues. Germline CDR1 is SGHRS and CDR2 is YFSETQ. The V gene lost 1 base and the J gene lost 0 bases, with 11 bases spanning the gap. The CDR3 is CASSLYGFTSGANVLTF. The CDR3 coding sequence is TGCGCCAGCAGCTTGTATGGGTTTACCTCTGGGGCCAACGTCCTGACTTTC.

In this sample, this clonotype is medium-sized (0.01 to 0.1%). The chain links TRBV10-2 to TRBJ1-5, with a weak D call TRBD1 (5 bases). Per germline, CDR1 WSHSY and CDR2 SAAADI. Trimming took off 0 bases at V and 0 bases at J, with 9 bases between the two ends. The CDR3 length is 16 residues. The CDR3 region has the DNA TGCGCCAGCAGTGAGTCCCCAGGGAATAGCAATCAGCCCCAGCATTTT. Translation gives CASSESPGNSNQPQHF.

In regard to this clonotype: This may stem from a read error, because a much larger clone lies one nucleotide away. The gene calls are TRBV20-1 and TRBJ1-6, with D unclear. The CDR3 contains 13 residues. Trimming shortened V by 7 bases and J by 3 bases, and 10 bases separated the two germline ends. Looked up from germline, CDR1 is DFQATT and CDR2 is SNEGSKA (reference sequence). CDR3 sequence (DNA): TGCAGTGGCAGGAGGTTCTATAATTCACCCCTCCACTTT. It codes for CSGRRFYNSPLHF.

This clonotype was detected many times. The chain combines TRBV28 with TRBJ2-7; D ambiguous. The CDR3 is 11 residues long. V was cut by 8 bases and J by 5 bases, with 10 bases left in between. CDR1 and CDR2 (germline): MDHEN, SYDVKM. The CDR3 sequence is CASSLLHEQYF. CDR3 sequence (DNA): TGTGCCAGCTCGTTGCTCCACGAGCAGTACTTC.

This clonotype was counted a few times. CDR3 bases: TGTGCCAGCAGCTTAGATAACAGGAGAGAAGCTTTCTTT. The encoded protein is CASSLDNRREAFF. The chain employs TRBV7-9 and TRBJ1-1, with D perhaps TRBD1 (5 bases). Germline CDR1 and CDR2: SEHNR and FQNEAQ (reference sequence). Trimming left V 1 base short and J 8 bases short, with 11 bases between. The CDR3 is made up of 13 amino acids.

This clonotype was picked up many times. V is TRBV12-3 or TRBV12-4 and J is TRBJ2-3; TRBD1 might be the D (5 bases). V gave up 0 bases and J gave up 4 bases, with 8 bases separating them. The CDR3 contains 14 residues. CDR3 DNA: TGTGCCAGCAGTTTAGCAGGGGCTTCAGATACGCAGTATTTT. Translated: CASSLAGASDTQYF.

The chain is built from TRBV7-9 and TRBJ2-5; D ambiguous. V was pared by 5 bases and J by 5 bases, with 15 bases between. CDR1 and CDR2 from the germline V gene are SEHNR and FQNEAQ (reference sequence). CDR3 size: 14 residues. Written as DNA, the CDR3 is TGTGCCAGCAGCGACGGGCTCCTTCGGGAGACCCAGTACTTC. Translated, it gives CASSDGLLRETQYF.

On this clonotype itself: Given a much more abundant clone one base away, this may be a read error. The genes are TRBV11-2 and TRBJ2-1, with TRBD2 matching 11 bases. CDR1 is SGHAT, CDR2 FQNNGV, per germline. The CDR3 consists of 14 residues. Trimming cost V 7 bases and J 6 bases; bases outside gene matches: 5. CDR3 sequence reads: CASNPLAGVNEQFF. The CDR3 nucleotides read TGTGCCAGCAACCCACTAGCGGGAGTCAATGAGCAGTTCTTC. Variable domain in full (rest from reference TRBV11-2 and TRBJ2-1): EAGVAQSPRYKIIEKRQSVAFWCNPISGHATLYWYQQILGQGPKLLIQFQNNGVVDDSQLPKDRFSAERLKGVDSTLKIQPAKLEDSAVYLCASNPLAGVNEQFFGPGTRLTVL.

This clonotype was counted at least ten times. The chain couples TRBV7-9 to TRBJ2-1; D ambiguous. Germline CDR1 reads SEHNR; CDR2 reads FQNEAQ (reference sequence). This CDR3 spans 15 amino acids. The V gene lost 1 base and the J gene lost 0 bases, with 7 bases spanning the gap. CDR3 residues: CASSLVVNSYNEQFF. The CDR3 bases are TGTGCCAGCAGCTTAGTAGTTAACTCCTACAATGAGCAGTTCTTC.

The rearrangement links TRBV2 to TRBJ1-5; no definite D call. Looked up from germline, CDR1 is SNHLY and CDR2 is FYNNEI. The V end was cut by 6 bases, the J end by 4 bases, with 16 bases between. The length of the CDR3 is 15 residues. Here the CDR3 DNA reads TGTGCCAGCAGAGCTTTACGGACCTTAAATCAGCCCCAGCATTTT. Protein sequence: CASRALRTLNQPQHF.

This clonotype was detected a few times. The chain carries TRBV20-1 and TRBJ2-3, with D tentatively TRBD1 (6 bases). In germline, CDR1 is DFQATT, CDR2 SNEGSKA (reference sequence). The CDR3 length is 15 residues. DNA of the CDR3: TGCAGCGCTCTCAGGTGGGGGCCTAGCACAGATACGCAGTATTTT. Encoded protein: CSALRWGPSTDTQYF.

The chain combines TRBV12-3 or TRBV12-4 with TRBJ2-1; 14 positions agree with TRBD2. V lost 5 bases and J lost 7; bases outside the gene matches: 10. The CDR3 sequence is 17 residues long. DNA for the CDR3: TGTGCCAGCAGTCCCCCCCGACTAGCGGGAGGGCCGAATGAGCAGTTCTTC. Translation: CASSPPRLAGGPNEQFF.

This clonotype was picked up many times. The chain employs TRBV29-1 and TRBJ2-5; D is unresolved. Trimming cost V 3 bases and J 7 bases, with 12 bases left between them. There are 12 residues in the CDR3. CDR1 and CDR2 from the germline V gene are SQVTM and ANQGSEA. CDR3 sequence reads: CSVDLGLGTQYF. CDR3 DNA: TGCAGCGTTGACCTGGGCCTCGGGACCCAGTACTTC.

The chain carries TRBV20-1 and TRBJ2-1, with 9 bases lining up with TRBD2. The V gene's germline CDR1 is DFQATT and CDR2 SNEGSKA (reference sequence). With V trimmed by 5 bases and J by 6 bases, 8 bases remained unmatched. The CDR3 spans 14 residues. The CDR3 coding sequence is TGCAGTGCTCCCTTTAGCGGGAGCGTCAATGAGCAGTTCTTC. Protein: CSAPFSGSVNEQFF.

The chain carries TRBV7-8 and TRBJ2-7; the D call may be TRBD1 or TRBD2 (5 bases each). Germline V gene data show CDR1 as SGHVS and CDR2 as FQNEAQ. The CDR3 totals 16 residues. Trimming removed 5 bases at V and 3 bases at J, with 20 bases between. The CDR3 DNA sequence: TGTGCCAGCAGCCACCCCGGGGACGGGAAATACTACGAGCAGTACTTC. Amino acids: CASSHPGDGKYYEQYF.

This clonotype was seen repeatedly, ten times or more. The chain is built from TRBV20-1 and TRBJ2-7, with D unclear. This CDR3 spans 12 amino acids. Germline lookup yields CDR1 DFQATT and CDR2 SNEGSKA (reference sequence). Trimming shortened V by 4 bases and J by 3 bases, and 10 bases separated the two germline ends. The DNA for the CDR3 is TGCAGTGCTAAGGGCCCGTTCTACGAGCAGTACTTC. As protein: CSAKGPFYEQYF.

The genes are TRBV20-1 and TRBJ2-5; TRBD2 matches at 10 bases. CDR3 length equals 16 residues. In germline, CDR1 is DFQATT, CDR2 SNEGSKA (reference sequence). This CDR3 reads CSVLAGEPSDQETQYF. The DNA of the CDR3 is TGCAGCGTCCTAGCGGGAGAGCCCTCCGACCAAGAGACCCAGTACTTC.

In its sample, this clonotype was seen a few times. The CDR3 bases are TGCAGCGTTGAAGATCAACCGGGCCAGGAGACCCAGTACTTC. Translating it yields CSVEDQPGQETQYF. The chain carries TRBV29-1 and TRBJ2-5; D unresolved. The CDR3 is made up of 14 amino acids. V was pared by 0 bases and J by 5 bases, with 13 bases between. Germline loops: CDR1 SQVTM, CDR2 ANQGSEA.

This clonotype was observed at least ten times. The CDR3 is CASSPGGVDTQYF. The CDR3 coding sequence is TGCGCCAGCAGCCCAGGAGGGGTGGATACGCAGTATTTT. The J gene is TRBJ2-3, the V gene TRBV5-1; D may be TRBD2 (6 bases). This CDR3 comprises 13 residues. Germline V CDR1 and CDR2: SGHRS, YFSETQ. V lost 4 bases and J lost 6, with 12 bases in between.

The sample holds many counts of this clonotype. V is TRBV20-1 and J is TRBJ2-3, with D maybe TRBD2 (7 bases). The ends were cut back, 6 bases at V and 6 bases at J, with 25 bases in the middle. The germline gives CDR1 DFQATT, CDR2 SNEGSKA (reference sequence). The CDR3 is 16 amino acids. The CDR3 loop is CSAPQRDTNPLDTQYF. The DNA of the CDR3 is TGCAGTGCGCCCCAGCGGGACACCAATCCGCTGGATACGCAGTATTTT.

This clonotype was observed a few times. The V call is TRBV6-5, the J call TRBJ2-2, with 7 positions matching TRBD2. This CDR3 is 16 amino acids long. Germline V gene lookup returns CDR1 MNHEY and CDR2 SVGAGI. Trimming took 4 bases from V and 1 from J; bases not matched to a gene: 6. CDR3: CASSLAGLENTGELFF. DNA for the CDR3: TGTGCCAGCAGTTTAGCGGGCTTGGAGAACACCGGGGAGCTGTTTTTT.

This clonotype was detected many times. The chain recombines TRBV20-1 with TRBJ2-1, with TRBD2 identical over 10 bases. V trimming: 6 bases; J trimming: 10 bases; junction bases outside the gene matches: 9. Germline V CDR1 and CDR2: DFQATT, SNEGSKA (reference sequence). The CDR3 runs 13 residues. CDR3 protein: CSAPTSGSVEQFF. CDR3 nucleotides: TGCAGTGCCCCGACTAGCGGGTCCGTGGAGCAGTTCTTC.

J is TRBJ2-7 and V is TRBV5-1; 8 bases fit TRBD2. Losses at the gene ends were 4 bases for V and 1 base for J; bases not matched to a gene: 10. The CDR3 runs to 16 residues. Germline CDR1 SGHRS, CDR2 YFSETQ. In DNA form, the CDR3 reads TGCGCCAGCAGCCCCCTAAGCGGGAGAGGGTCCTACGAGCAGTACTTC. It is translated as CASSPLSGRGSYEQYF.

About this clonotype: A much bigger clone sits one base away, suggesting this may be a read error. The CDR3: CASSFPSGRAMNEQFF. The CDR3 nucleotides read TGTGCCTCCAGCTTCCCTAGCGGGAGGGCCATGAATGAGCAGTTCTTC. The chain couples TRBV15 to TRBJ2-1, with 12 bases matching TRBD2. Germline V CDR1 and CDR2: LNHNV, YYDKDF (reference sequence). This CDR3 spans 16 amino acids.